This TCR beta chain was captured by sequencing in a study of human T cells and chemical hapten exposure. Sample time point: patch test 3, about 24 weeks after DPC sensitization. Treatment indicated: therapeutic diphenylcyclopropenone sensitization with weekly scalp DPC. Blood draws came before every patch-test application. TCRdb itself ran the RACE reads through MiXCR, one entry per CDR3 protein. Among 90,000 to 140,000 distinct CDR3 sequences listed, 30% to 35% were seen once. CDR3 length equals 15 residues. V was clipped by 1 base and J by 7 bases, with 11 bases between them. Germline V gene data show CDR1 as SGHTA and CDR2 as FQGNSA.

The TCR sequence derives from a man aged 35-49 years with alopecia areata. Some clones in this sample may be carry-over from other donors' samples. The sequencing here drew on whole blood, taken in connection with sensitization to the hapten diphenylcyclopropenone (DPC). The chain joins TRBV7-2 to TRBJ1-6; D possibly corresponds to TRBD1 (6 bases). The CDR3 DNA reads TGTGCCAGCAGCTTAGAACAGGGCGCGAATTCACCCCTCCACTTT. Translation: CASSLEQGANSPLHF.